These 20 T cell receptor beta chains share one sample of origin, sequenced in a study of blood T cells in healthy people across ages. A second PCR, run for roughly 6 to 11 cycles, used a sample-barcoded 5' primer plus a J-beta primer mix. TCRdb independently ran MiXCR on the 5' RACE reads; one entry per CDR3 protein. In the table there are 700,000 to 900,000 distinct CDR3 sequences, roughly 24% of which are singletons. The same sample was also studied in work on T cells of mothers and their children.

The sample consisted of blood. These receptor sequences come from a boy younger than 18 in good health.

This clonotype was seen a few times. The chain recombines TRBV4-2 with TRBJ2-7; 7 bases align to TRBD1. The J segment lost 2 bases and the V segment lost 2 bases, leaving 6 bases of the junction unmatched. The CDR3 is 15 amino acids. Germline CDR1 and CDR2: LGHNA and YNFKEQ. The CDR3 coding sequence is TGTGCCAGCAGCCAACCAGGGGGAGTCACCTACGAGCAGTACTTC. This encodes CASSQPGGVTYEQYF.

This chain links TRBV12-3 or TRBV12-4 with TRBJ2-7; D is unresolved. This CDR3 is 12 amino acids long. Deletions cut 2 bases from V and 5 bases from J, with 7 bases between. CDR3 loop: CASSLWRHEQYF. The CDR3 DNA sequence: TGTGCCAGCAGTTTATGGCGCCACGAGCAGTACTTC.

The V gene is TRBV12-3 or TRBV12-4, the J gene TRBJ1-1, with a weak D call TRBD1 (5 bases). Trimming took off 4 bases at V and 2 bases at J, with 11 bases between the two ends. CDR3 length: 14 residues. The CDR3 region has the DNA TGTGCCAGCAGTTCAACAGGATTTAACACTGAAGCTTTCTTT. Translation: CASSSTGFNTEAFF.

This clonotype has only a few counts. This sequence joins TRBV11-2 and TRBJ2-5; no clear D. TRBJ2-1 explains the end of the DNA better; the J call may be wrong. The germline V gene encodes CDR1 SGHAT and CDR2 FQNNGV. The CDR3 contains 13 residues. The CDR3 here is CASSLPPVFEQFF. The CDR3 DNA follows: TGTGCCAGCAGCTTGCCGCCGGTGTTTGAGCAGTTCTTC.

V is TRBV2 and J is TRBJ2-1, with 9 nucleotides matching TRBD1. Germline assignment: CDR1 SNHLY and CDR2 FYNNEI. Germline trimming cut 6 bases from V and 0 bases from J; bases unmatched to any gene: 6. CDR3 length: 16 amino acids. In DNA, the CDR3 is TGTGCCAGCAGCCTACAGGGGGCGGCCTCCTACAATGAGCAGTTCTTC. This codes for CASSLQGAASYNEQFF.

V gene TRBV5-1 combines with J gene TRBJ1-5; D is uncertain. In germline, CDR1 is SGHRS, CDR2 YFSETQ. The CDR3 totals 14 residues. The ends were cut back, 3 bases at V and 0 bases at J, with 7 bases in the middle. This CDR3 is CASSWYLSNQPQHF. The CDR3 DNA follows: TGCGCCAGCAGCTGGTACCTTAGCAATCAGCCCCAGCATTTT.

The J gene is TRBJ2-5, the V gene TRBV20-1; D tentatively reads TRBD1 or TRBD2 (5 bases each). The CDR3 is 15 residues long. The ends were cut back, 0 bases at V and 5 bases at J, with 16 bases in the middle. Looked up from germline, CDR1 is DFQATT and CDR2 is SNEGSKA (reference sequence). The CDR3: CSARDKGPNFETQYF. DNA of the CDR3: TGCAGTGCTAGAGATAAGGGACCCAATTTCGAGACCCAGTACTTC.

This clonotype was counted only a few times. V is TRBV4-1 and J is TRBJ1-1; perhaps TRBD1 as D (5 bases). This CDR3 is 13 amino acids long. Trimming left V 8 bases short and J 1 base short, with 11 bases between. Per germline, CDR1 MGHRA and CDR2 YSYEKL. The CDR3, as DNA: TGCGCCAGCCCCCAAGGACAGAACACTGAAGCTTTCTTT. Its translation is CASPQGQNTEAFF.

The rearrangement joins TRBV4-2 to TRBJ2-5, with 8 bases aligning to TRBD2. Germline CDR1 reads LGHNA; CDR2 reads YNFKEQ. V lost 0 bases to trimming and J lost 2 bases; unmatched junction nucleotides: 5. The CDR3 is made up of 16 amino acids. The CDR3 reads CASSQDGGGTQETQYF. In nucleotides, the CDR3 is TGTGCCAGCAGCCAAGACGGCGGGGGGACTCAAGAGACCCAGTACTTC.

The rearrangement uses TRBV6-6 and TRBJ2-5; D remains unclear. The germline V gene encodes CDR1 MNHNY and CDR2 SVGAGI (reference sequence). The V end lost 2 bases, the J end lost 1 base, and 2 bases lay between the germline ends. The CDR3 runs to 12 residues. CDR3 residues: CASSYVQETQYF. In DNA, the CDR3 is TGTGCCAGCAGTTACGTCCAAGAGACCCAGTACTTC.

The J gene is TRBJ1-1, the V gene TRBV5-1, with D possibly matching TRBD1 (6 bases). The CDR3 is 11 amino acids. Trimming left V 6 bases short and J 8 bases short, with 11 bases between. Germline CDR1 SGHRS, CDR2 YFSETQ. The CDR3 loop is CASTGESEAFF. The CDR3 DNA follows: TGCGCCAGCACAGGGGAGAGCGAAGCTTTCTTT.

V and J are TRBV5-5 and TRBJ1-4; no clear D. This CDR3 has 13 residues. The V gene's germline CDR1 is SGHKS and CDR2 YYEKEE (reference sequence). Trimming cost V 4 bases and J 8 bases, with 12 bases left between them. CDR3 bases: TGTGCCAGCAGCCCAGGATGGGTGGAAAAACTGTTTTTT. This encodes CASSPGWVEKLFF.

J is TRBJ2-1 and V is TRBV10-3; D call uncertain. V lost 3 bases and J lost 10, with 7 bases in between. This CDR3 region has 11 residues. CDR1 and CDR2 (germline): ENHRY, SYGVKD. The CDR3 DNA sequence: TGTGCCATCAGTGACATATGGGAGCAGTTCTTC. It is translated as CAISDIWEQFF.

This clonotype was counted a few times. The rearrangement links TRBV10-3 to TRBJ2-7; D not certain. Germline assignment: CDR1 ENHRY and CDR2 SYGVKD. There are 11 residues in the CDR3. V dropped 10 bases and J dropped 3 bases, with 10 bases sitting between them. The CDR3, as DNA: TGTGCCAGCGAAGACGGCTACGAGCAGTACTTC. Protein sequence: CASEDGYEQYF.

The chain joins TRBV27 to TRBJ2-2, with D possibly TRBD2 on 5 matching bases. In germline, CDR1 is MNHEY, CDR2 SMNVEV (reference sequence). The V end lost 6 bases, the J end lost 5 bases, and 10 bases lay between the germline ends. The length of the CDR3 is 13 residues. The CDR3 here is CASSFGETGELFF. CDR3 sequence (DNA): TGTGCCAGCAGCTTCGGGGAGACCGGGGAGCTGTTTTTT.

This clonotype was seen only a few times. The chain couples TRBV20-1 to TRBJ2-7; 7 nucleotides align to TRBD1. The CDR3 covers 13 residues. Germline V gene sequence: CDR1 DFQATT, CDR2 SNEGSKA (reference sequence). Losses at the gene ends were 1 base for V and 4 bases for J; bases not matched to a gene: 4. This CDR3 is CSARGTGEYEQYF. The CDR3 DNA reads as TGCAGTGCTAGAGGGACAGGAGAGTACGAGCAGTACTTC.

The chain carries TRBV4-1 and TRBJ2-1, with TRBD1 identical over 10 bases. The DNA end lines up better with TRBJ2-7; the J call may be wrong. Looked up from germline, CDR1 is MGHRA and CDR2 is YSYEKL. The CDR3 contains 16 residues. CDR3 in amino acids: CASSQVRGTGAYEQYF. In DNA, the CDR3 is TGCGCCAGCAGCCAAGTACGGGGGACAGGGGCATACGAGCAGTACTTC.

This clonotype was seen a handful of times. Mismatch with germline at one junction end may stem from a read error. The V and J genes are TRBV9 and TRBJ1-1; perhaps TRBD1 as D (6 bases). The CDR3 sequence is 15 residues long. CDR1 and CDR2 (germline): SGDLS, YYNGEE. CDR3 DNA sequence: TGTGCCAGCAGCCCCCGTGGGGGCAGGGACACTGTAGCTTTCTTT. Translating gives CASSPRGGRDTVAFF.

This clonotype was observed a few times. The CDR3 sequence: CASSQLVSYNEQFF. The CDR3 DNA sequence: TGTGCCAGCAGCCAACTGGTTTCCTACAATGAGCAGTTCTTC. V gene TRBV3-1 combines with J gene TRBJ2-1; D is unclear. Trimming took 2 bases from V and 1 from J, leaving 6 bases between them. In germline, CDR1 is LGHDT, CDR2 YNNKEL (reference sequence). The CDR3 has 14 amino acids.

The chain employs TRBV9 and TRBJ1-6; 11 nucleotides align to TRBD1. V was clipped by 3 bases and J by 8 bases; unmatched bases: 4. Germline loops: CDR1 SGDLS, CDR2 YYNGEE. This CDR3 is 15 amino acids long. CDR3 nucleotides: TGTGCCAGCAGCGCGGACAGGGGGCCATATTCACCCCTCCACTTT. As protein: CASSADRGPYSPLHF.